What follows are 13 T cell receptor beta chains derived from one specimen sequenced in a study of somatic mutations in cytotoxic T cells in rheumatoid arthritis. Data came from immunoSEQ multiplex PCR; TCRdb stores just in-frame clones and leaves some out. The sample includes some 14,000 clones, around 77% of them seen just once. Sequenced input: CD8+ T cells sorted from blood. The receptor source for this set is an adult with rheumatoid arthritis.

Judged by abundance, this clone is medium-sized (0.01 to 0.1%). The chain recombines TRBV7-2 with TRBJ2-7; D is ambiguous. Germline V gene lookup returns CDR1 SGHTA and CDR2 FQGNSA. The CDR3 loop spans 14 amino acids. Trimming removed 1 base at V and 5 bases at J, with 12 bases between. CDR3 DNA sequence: TGTGCCAGCAGCTTAGATATCAACTGGGACGAGCAGTACTTC. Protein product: CASSLDINWDEQYF.

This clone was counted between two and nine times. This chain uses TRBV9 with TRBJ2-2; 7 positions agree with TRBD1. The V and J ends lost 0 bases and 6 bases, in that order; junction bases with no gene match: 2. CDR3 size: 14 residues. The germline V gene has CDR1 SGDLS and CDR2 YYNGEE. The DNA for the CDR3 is TGTGCCAGCAGCGTAGAGGGGGCCTCCGGGGAGCTGTTTTTT. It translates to CASSVEGASGELFF.

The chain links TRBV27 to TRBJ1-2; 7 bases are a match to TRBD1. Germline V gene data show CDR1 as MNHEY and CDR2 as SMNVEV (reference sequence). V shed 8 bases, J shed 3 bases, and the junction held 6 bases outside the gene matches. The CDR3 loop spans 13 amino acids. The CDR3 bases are TGTGCCAGCTCAAGGGACAGCGACTATGGCTACACCTTC. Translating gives CASSRDSDYGYTF.

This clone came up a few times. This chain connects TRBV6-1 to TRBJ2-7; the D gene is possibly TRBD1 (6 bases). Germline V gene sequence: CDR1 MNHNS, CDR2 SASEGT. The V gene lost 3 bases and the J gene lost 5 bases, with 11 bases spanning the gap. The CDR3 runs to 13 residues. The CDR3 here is CASSDPRGNEQYV. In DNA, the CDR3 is TGTGCCAGCAGTGACCCCAGGGGAAACGAGCAGTACGTC.

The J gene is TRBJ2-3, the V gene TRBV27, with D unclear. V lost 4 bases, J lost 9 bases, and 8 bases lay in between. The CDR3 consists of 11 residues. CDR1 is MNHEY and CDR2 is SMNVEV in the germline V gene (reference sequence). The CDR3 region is CASSSGGTQYF. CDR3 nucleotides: TGTGCCAGCAGTTCAGGTGGCACGCAGTATTTT.

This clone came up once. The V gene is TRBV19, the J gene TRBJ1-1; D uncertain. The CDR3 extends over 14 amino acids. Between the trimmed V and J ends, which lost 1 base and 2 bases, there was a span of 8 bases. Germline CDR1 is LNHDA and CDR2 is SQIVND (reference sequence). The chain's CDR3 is CASSIVGYNTEAFF. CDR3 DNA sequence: TGTGCCAGTAGTATAGTTGGGTACAACACTGAAGCTTTCTTT. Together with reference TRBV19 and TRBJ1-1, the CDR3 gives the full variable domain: DGGITQSPKYLFRKEGQNVTLSCEQNLNHDAMYWYRQDPGQGLRLIYYSQIVNDFQKGDIAEGYSVSREKKESFPLTVTSAQKNPTAFYLCASSIVGYNTEAFFGQGTRLTVV.

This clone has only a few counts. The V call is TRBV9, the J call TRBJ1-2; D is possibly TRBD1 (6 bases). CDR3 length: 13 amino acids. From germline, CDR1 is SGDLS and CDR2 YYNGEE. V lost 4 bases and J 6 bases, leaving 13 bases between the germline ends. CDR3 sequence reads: CASSPWTADGYTF. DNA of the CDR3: TGTGCCAGCAGCCCCTGGACAGCCGATGGCTACACCTTC.

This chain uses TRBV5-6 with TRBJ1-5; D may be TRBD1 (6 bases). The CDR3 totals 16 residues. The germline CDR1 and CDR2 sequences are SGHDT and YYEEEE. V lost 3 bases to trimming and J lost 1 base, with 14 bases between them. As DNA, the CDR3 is TGTGCCAGCAGCTCACAGGGAGGACTGAGCAATCAGCCCCAGCATTTT. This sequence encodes CASSSQGGLSNQPQHF. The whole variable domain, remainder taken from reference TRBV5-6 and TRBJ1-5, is DAGVTQSPTHLIKTRGQQVTLRCSPKSGHDTVSWYQQALGQGPQFIFQYYEEEERQRGNFPDRFSGHQFPNYSSELNVNALLLGDSALYLCASSSQGGLSNQPQHFGDGTRLSIL.

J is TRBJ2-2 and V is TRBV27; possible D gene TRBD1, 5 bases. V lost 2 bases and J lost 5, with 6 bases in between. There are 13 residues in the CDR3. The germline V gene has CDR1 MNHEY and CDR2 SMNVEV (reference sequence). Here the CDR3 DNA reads TGTGCCAGCAGTTTAAAGGGGACCGGGGAGCTGTTTTTT. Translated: CASSLKGTGELFF.

In DNA, the CDR3 is TGTGCCAGCAGACCCGCTAGCGGAAGGGACACAGATACGCAGTATTTT. It is translated as CASRPASGRDTDTQYF. The chain links TRBV28 to TRBJ2-3, with 7 positions matching TRBD2. In germline, CDR1 is MDHEN, CDR2 SYDVKM. This CDR3 is built from 16 residues. Trimming took 6 bases from V and 2 from J; bases not matched to a gene: 11.

The CDR3 DNA reads as TGTGCCAGCAGTTTAGTCAATGAGCAGTTCTTC. This codes for CASSLVNEQFF. The rearrangement uses TRBV28 and TRBJ2-1; D unclear. Trimming took 2 bases from V and 6 from J, leaving 2 bases between them. The CDR3 loop spans 11 amino acids. Germline CDR1 and CDR2: MDHEN and SYDVKM.

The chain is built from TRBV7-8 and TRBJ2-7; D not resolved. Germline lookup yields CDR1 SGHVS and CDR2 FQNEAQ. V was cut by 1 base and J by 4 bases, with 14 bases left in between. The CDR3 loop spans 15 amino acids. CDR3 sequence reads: CASSLESALAYEQYF. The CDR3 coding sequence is TGTGCCAGCAGCTTAGAGTCTGCGTTGGCTTACGAGCAGTACTTC.

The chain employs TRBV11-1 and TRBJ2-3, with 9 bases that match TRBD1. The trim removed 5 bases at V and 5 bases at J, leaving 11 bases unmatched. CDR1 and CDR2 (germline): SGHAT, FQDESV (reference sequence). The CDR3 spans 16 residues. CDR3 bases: TGTGCCAGCAGCCCCCGGGACAGGGAAGAAATAGATACGCAGTATTTT. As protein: CASSPRDREEIDTQYF.